This TCR beta chain came from a study of CXCR3-negative and CXCR3-positive naive CD8 T cells. For the study at large: About 140 million TRB reads were obtained overall (about 1.5 +/- 0.3 million per library). Findings and caveats of the study: Naive cells with CXCR3 showed TRB CDR3s that were more hydrophobic than those in CXCR3-negative naive cells. Comparison of naive CXCR3-negative and CXCR3-positive cells revealed similar TRBV-TRBJ usage, while memory cells differed.

By phenotype, naive CD8+ T cells were CD45RO-CCR7+CD27+CD95-. cDNA libraries for TRB were generated by 5' RACE incorporating UMI labels. Following a re-call of the 5' RACE reads, TCRdb has one entry per CDR3 protein and lacks DNA. The sample's table shows approximately 100,000 distinct CDR3 sequences. About this clonotype itself: Its specificity is unknown.

This CDR3 has 14 residues. CDR1 and CDR2 from the germline V gene are SGHTA and FQGTGA. V is TRBV7-3 and J is TRBJ1-2; lacking DNA, the TRBD1 call made by TCRdb goes unchecked. The clonotype comes from a human donor in good health. Some clones in this sample may be carry-over from other donors' samples. The sequenced sample was naive CXCR3+ CD8+ T cells from blood. Described subset: CD45RO-CCR7+CD27+CD95- naive CD8+ T cells expressing CXCR3 (TNR3+). CDR3 residues: CASSPGDQKDGYTF.